This passage covers 18 T cell receptor beta chains from one sample sequenced in a study of blood T cell repertoires in COVID-19. Profiled with immunoSEQ multiplex PCR; TCRdb holds only in-frame clones, not every one. This table holds tens of thousands of clones, approximately 86% found once. The sample taken for sequencing was peripheral blood. The source of these receptors is a human donor in a cohort sampled during active COVID-19.

The rearrangement links TRBV3-1 (or the pseudogene TRBV3-2) to TRBJ2-6; TRBD1 aligns across 8 bases. V was pared by 3 bases and J by 2 bases, with 6 bases of the junction left unmatched. Germline V gene sequence: CDR1 LGHDT, CDR2 YNNKEL (reference sequence). This CDR3 has 17 amino acids. The CDR3 nucleotides are TGTGCCAGCAGCCAGGACAGGGCATCCACTGGGGCCAACGTCCTGACTTTC. Residues: CASSQDRASTGANVLTF.

Here the CDR3 DNA reads TGTGCCAGCAGCGCCACCCCGGGATCCCCGACGGCAGATACGCAGTATTTT. Amino acid sequence: CASSATPGSPTADTQYF. This chain uses TRBV7-2 with TRBJ2-3, with a possible D match to TRBD2 (5 bases). V lost 5 bases to trimming and J lost 4 bases, with 22 bases between them. This CDR3 comprises 17 residues. Germline values: CDR1 SGHTA, CDR2 FQGNSA.

The rearrangement joins TRBV29-1 to TRBJ1-2; 9 positions agree with TRBD1. Germline lookup yields CDR1 SQVTM and CDR2 ANQGSEA. This CDR3 has 11 amino acids. The trim removed 5 bases at V and 8 bases at J, leaving 3 bases unmatched. The CDR3 protein is CSVRDRDGYTF. The DNA of the CDR3 is TGCAGCGTTCGGGACAGGGACGGCTACACCTTC.

The V call is TRBV7-2, the J call TRBJ1-6; 10 nucleotides agree with TRBD1. The V and J ends lost 5 bases and 10 bases, in that order; junction bases with no gene match: 8. The CDR3 runs 15 residues. Per germline, CDR1 SGHTA and CDR2 FQGNSA. In nucleotides, the CDR3 is TGTGCCAGCAGCCTGGGACAGGGGCGTAACTCACCCCTCCACTTT. Translated: CASSLGQGRNSPLHF. Combining the CDR3 with reference TRBV7-2 and TRBJ1-6 gives the whole variable domain GAGVSQSPSNKVTEKGKDVELRCDPISGHTALYWYRQSLGQGLEFLIYFQGNSAPDKSGLPSDRFSAERTGGSVSTLTIQRTQQEDSAVYLCASSLGQGRNSPLHFGNGTRLTVT.

Here the CDR3 reads CASSDATSGYYEQYF. CDR3 DNA: TGCGCCAGCAGTGATGCGACTAGCGGGTACTACGAGCAGTACTTC. V and J are TRBV10-1 and TRBJ2-7, with 10 nucleotides matching TRBD2. The V and J ends lost 3 bases and 3 bases, in that order; junction bases with no gene match: 5. The germline V gene has CDR1 WNHNN and CDR2 SYGVQD (reference sequence). This CDR3 region has 15 residues.

J is TRBJ2-1 and V is TRBV7-2; TRBD1 is a possible D gene (7 bases). The ends were cut back, 5 bases at V and 0 bases at J, with 14 bases in the middle. Germline V gene lookup returns CDR1 SGHTA and CDR2 FQGNSA. The CDR3 is 16 residues long. CDR3 region: CASSAQGGFSYNEQFF. CDR3 bases: TGTGCCAGCAGCGCCCAGGGGGGTTTCTCCTACAATGAGCAGTTCTTC.

The chain carries TRBV18 and TRBJ1-2, with a weak D call TRBD1 (5 bases). The ends were cut back, 5 bases at V and 2 bases at J, with 9 bases in the middle. Germline V CDR1 and CDR2: KGHSH, LQKENI. The CDR3 spans 13 residues. CDR3 coding DNA: TGTGCCAGCTCAGAAACAGGAAACTATGGCTACACCTTC. This gives the protein CASSETGNYGYTF.

The rearrangement uses TRBV9 and TRBJ2-7; 9 nucleotides align to TRBD1. With V trimmed by 4 bases and J by 2 bases, 7 bases remained unmatched. The V gene's germline CDR1 is SGDLS and CDR2 YYNGEE. This CDR3 spans 15 amino acids. This chain's CDR3 is CASSPQGTGPYEQYF. In nucleotides, the CDR3 is TGTGCCAGCAGCCCGCAAGGGACAGGGCCCTACGAGCAGTACTTC. The variable domain in full, completed from reference TRBV9 and TRBJ2-7, reads DSGVTQTPKHLITATGQRVTLRCSPRSGDLSVYWYQQSLDQGLQFLIQYYNGEERAKGNILERFSAQQFPDLHSELNLSSLELGDSALYFCASSPQGTGPYEQYFGPGTRLTVT.

V and J are TRBV30 and TRBJ2-1, with D possibly matching TRBD1 (6 bases). V dropped 2 bases and J dropped 7 bases, with 21 bases sitting between them. Looked up from germline, CDR1 is GTSNPN and CDR2 is SVGIG (reference sequence). The CDR3 is 16 residues long. CDR3 DNA: TGTGCCTGGAGTTCGGGGAACAGGGTCCTTTCTAATGAGCAGTTCTTC. Its translation is CAWSSGNRVLSNEQFF.

J is TRBJ2-3 and V is TRBV7-6; no reliable D call. Trimming took off 3 bases at V and 0 bases at J, with 4 bases between the two ends. The CDR3 has 13 amino acids. The germline gives CDR1 SGHVS, CDR2 FNYEAQ. The CDR3 coding sequence is TGTGCCAGCAGCTTCTCTAGCACAGATACGCAGTATTTT. Residues: CASSFSSTDTQYF.

This clone appeared once. J is TRBJ1-6 and V is TRBV11-2; D call uncertain. The CDR3 is 14 amino acids. The germline CDR1 and CDR2 sequences are SGHAT and FQNNGV. V was pared by 0 bases and J by 10 bases, with 10 bases between. The CDR3 is CASSLDLGGSPLHF. In DNA form, the CDR3 reads TGTGCCAGCAGCTTAGATTTGGGAGGCTCACCCCTCCACTTT.

Comments on this clone: Within the sample, other DNA sequences also encode this same CDR3. The rearrangement joins TRBV6-5 to TRBJ1-2, with 11 nucleotides matching TRBD1. Trimming at V came to 0 bases and at J to 5 bases, leaving 5 bases not matched to a gene. Germline V lookup: CDR1 MNHEY, CDR2 SVGAGI. The CDR3 spans 16 residues. The DNA for the CDR3 is TGTGCCAGCAGTTACTCGCGGACAGGGGGCGGATATGGCTACACCTTC. Protein: CASSYSRTGGGYGYTF.

The gene calls are TRBV7-6 and TRBJ1-6; 10 positions match TRBD1. This CDR3 has 18 residues. Unmatched junction bases numbered 10, after V lost 1 base and J lost 7 bases. Germline V gene lookup returns CDR1 SGHVS and CDR2 FNYEAQ. Here the CDR3 DNA reads TGTGCCAGCAGCTTAGAGGGCTCGGAGGGACAGGGGAATTCACCCCTCCACTTT. Its translation is CASSLEGSEGQGNSPLHF.

CDR3 protein: CASSSKTGGVEETQYF. CDR3 DNA sequence: TGTGCCAGCAGTTCCAAGACAGGGGGCGTTGAAGAGACCCAGTACTTC. The genes are TRBV5-4 and TRBJ2-5; TRBD1 agrees at 10 bases. V dropped 5 bases and J dropped 3; count of bases not matched to a gene: 10. There are 16 residues in the CDR3. CDR1 and CDR2 from the germline V gene are SGHNT and YYREEE (reference sequence).

The chain links TRBV25-1 to TRBJ2-7; TRBD1 agrees at 10 bases. This CDR3 spans 14 amino acids. Germline CDR1 MGHDK, CDR2 SYGVNS. V was clipped by 6 bases and J by 4 bases; unmatched bases: 6. The CDR3 spells CASSPTGQGYEQYF. The DNA of the CDR3 is TGTGCCAGCAGCCCGACGGGACAGGGGTACGAGCAGTACTTC.

The count of this clone is one. This sequence joins TRBV27 and TRBJ2-5, with D uncertain. CDR3 length: 14 amino acids. The V and J ends lost 6 bases and 4 bases respectively, with 15 bases between them. Germline V lookup: CDR1 MNHEY, CDR2 SMNVEV (reference sequence). CDR3 sequence reads: CASSYSTAGETQYF. The CDR3 DNA is TGTGCCAGCAGCTACTCCACGGCAGGAGAGACCCAGTACTTC.

V usage is TRBV7-6 and J usage is TRBJ2-7; TRBD1 is a possible D gene (5 bases). Trimming took off 1 base at V and 2 bases at J, with 12 bases between the two ends. Looked up from germline, CDR1 is SGHVS and CDR2 is FNYEAQ. CDR3 length equals 15 residues. Here the CDR3 reads CASSLVGPGPYEQYF. In DNA, the CDR3 is TGTGCCAGCAGCTTAGTAGGCCCAGGGCCCTACGAGCAGTACTTC.

J is TRBJ1-6 and V is TRBV6-5; 9 bases are shared with TRBD1. The germline V gene encodes CDR1 MNHEY and CDR2 SVGAGI. This CDR3 region has 15 residues. J was trimmed by 7 bases and V by 1 base; bases with no gene match: 2. This chain's CDR3 is CASSYYRGQNSPLHF. The CDR3 region has the DNA TGTGCCAGCAGTTACTACAGGGGGCAAAATTCACCCCTCCACTTT.